The present T cell receptor (beta chain) was sequenced within a study of OX40 agonist ivuxolimab in advanced cancers. With respect to the entire study: Ivuxolimab was an agonistic, fully human IgG2 monoclonal antibody directed against OX40 (CD134), a costimulatory receptor. Peripheral TCRbeta sequencing was intended to test whether TCR sequence diversity was altered and clonal T-cell expansion was caused by ivuxolimab. Intravenous ivuxolimab was administered to patients every 2 weeks at six dose levels: 0.01, 0.1, 0.3, 1.5, 3 and 10 mg/kg. Patients were allowed to have had prior anti-PD-1, anti-PD-L1 or anti-CTLA-4 therapy, and roughly two fifths of the dose-escalation patients had been treated with checkpoint inhibitors. The paper describes the monotherapy dose-escalation part (N of about 47 patients) of the phase I trial of ivuxolimab. Of the roughly 54 patients in dose escalation, about 20 had hepatocellular carcinoma, some 15 had melanoma, 9 had renal cell carcinoma and 9 had head and neck cancer. Partial responses were achieved by three dose-escalation patients, of whom one had hepatocellular carcinoma and two had cutaneous melanoma. The dose-escalation cohort was about 86% male with a mean age of about 60 years, ranging from about 20 to 80. Points the paper makes about the study in general: At doses of 0.1 to 3.0 mg/kg, clonal expansion of both CD4+ and CD8+ blood T cells was observed from baseline to week 6. Antigen specificity was not determined for the clonally expanded peripheral T cells. On average, CD8+ T cells showed more expanded clones than CD4+ T cells after ivuxolimab. Low levels of normalized T-cell clonal expansion were also shown by some nonresponding patients. In the 0.1-3.0 mg/kg groups, partial responders were among the patients with the lowest normalized peripheral clonal expansion, particularly in CD8+ T cells.

As for this clone: Its specific antigen is unknown. Within one base of it there is no much larger clone, and no base qualities were kept.

Genomic DNA was isolated from the sorted cells so that the TCRbeta CDR3 region could be sequenced. The immunoSEQ Assay was used for sequencing of TCRbeta CDR3 regions. What TCRdb holds here is the immuneACCESS table cut down to in-frame rearrangements. Part of the clones is not present; checked against another copy, under half of the missing clones reflect an unresolved V gene, and the others are unexplained. Recorded for this sample are more than 85,000 clones; more than 70% of them occurred a single time. 0.27% of the sample belongs to the ten largest clones. Patients with a history of autoimmune disease or receiving systemic immunosuppression were excluded from the trial. Peripheral blood for TCR sequencing was drawn from every dose cohort at baseline, at cycle 4 day 1 and at cycle 7 day 1. Samples came from an open-label, multicenter, first-in-human phase I dose-escalation trial of ivuxolimab. Adults with locally advanced or metastatic head and neck squamous cell, hepatocellular, melanoma or renal cell carcinoma were enrolled in the trial. Before TCR sequencing, CD4+ T cells and CD8+ T cells were sorted from peripheral blood as separate populations.

Cut back by 6 bases and 4 bases, the V and J ends lie 4 bases apart. According to the germline V gene (reference sequence), CDR1 reads LNHDA and CDR2 reads SQIVND. The CDR3 covers 11 residues, taking in both the cysteine and the phenylalanine. Kept here is only the CDR3 DNA, which spans 33 bases and is read in frame from base 1. Sequenced here: CD4+ or CD8+ T cells sorted from blood, sampled in a trial of the OX40 agonist ivuxolimab. The chain is encoded by TRBV19 joined to TRBJ1-3; the D gene is unclear. The TCR originated in an adult with an advanced solid tumor such as melanoma, head and neck, liver or kidney cancer. This receptor carries the CDR3 CASSSGNTIYF. The sequenced DNA: TGTGCCAGTAGCTCCGGAAACACCATATATTTT.